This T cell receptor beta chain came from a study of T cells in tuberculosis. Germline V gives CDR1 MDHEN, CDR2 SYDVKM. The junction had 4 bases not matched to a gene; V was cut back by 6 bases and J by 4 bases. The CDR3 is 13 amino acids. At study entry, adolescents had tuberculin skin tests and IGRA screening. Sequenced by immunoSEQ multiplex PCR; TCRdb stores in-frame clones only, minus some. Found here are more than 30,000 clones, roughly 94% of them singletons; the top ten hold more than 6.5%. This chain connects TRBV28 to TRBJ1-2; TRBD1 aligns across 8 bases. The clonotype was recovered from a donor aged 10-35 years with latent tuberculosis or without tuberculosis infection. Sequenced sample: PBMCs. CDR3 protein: CASSDGQGYGYTF. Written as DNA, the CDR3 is TGTGCCAGCAGCGACGGACAGGGCTATGGCTACACCTTC.